The source of this T cell receptor beta chain is a study of blood T cell repertoires in COVID-19. The data were produced by immunoSEQ multiplex PCR, yet TCRdb's version contains in-frame clones alone and is incomplete. This sample carries about 310,000 clones, roughly 90% of them seen once, and the ten largest clones take approximately 9.4%. The CDR3 has 15 amino acids. Trimming at V came to 6 bases and at J to 4 bases, leaving 5 bases not matched to a gene. Germline-derived CDR1 and CDR2 are LNHDA and SQIVND (reference sequence). Sequencing was done on a sample of PBMCs or T cells enriched from blood (not recorded which). This rearrangement joins TRBV19 to TRBJ2-2; 10 bases are shared with TRBD2. This receptor was taken from a woman aged 40 to 50 who had recovered from COVID-19. CDR3 protein: CASSSGGVGTGELFF. The CDR3 coding sequence is TGTGCCAGTAGCAGCGGGGGGGTCGGCACCGGGGAGCTGTTTTTT.